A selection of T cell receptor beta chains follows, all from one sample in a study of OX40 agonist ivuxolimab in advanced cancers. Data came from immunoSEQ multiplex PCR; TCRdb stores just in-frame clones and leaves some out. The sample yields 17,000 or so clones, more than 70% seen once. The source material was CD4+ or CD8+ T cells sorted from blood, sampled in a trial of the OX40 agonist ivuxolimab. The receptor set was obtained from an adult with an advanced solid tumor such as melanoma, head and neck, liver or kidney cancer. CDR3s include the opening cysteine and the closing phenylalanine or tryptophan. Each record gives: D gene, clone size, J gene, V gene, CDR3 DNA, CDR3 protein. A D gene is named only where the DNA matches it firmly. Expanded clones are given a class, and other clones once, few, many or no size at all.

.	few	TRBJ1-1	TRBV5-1	TGCGCCAGCAGCTTGTTACAGACGAACACTGAAGCTTTCTTT	CASSLLQTNTEAFF
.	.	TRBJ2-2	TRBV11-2	TGTGCCAGCAGTCTAGCCTGGACACTGAACACCGGGGAGCTGTTTTTT	CASSLAWTLNTGELFF
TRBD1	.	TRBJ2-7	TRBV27	TGTGCCAGCAGTCTCGGGACAGGGGAGAGCGAGCAGTACTTC	CASSLGTGESEQYF
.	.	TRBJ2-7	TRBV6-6	TGTGCCAGCAGTTACTCCCCGGTGATCGAGCAGTACTTC	CASSYSPVIEQYF
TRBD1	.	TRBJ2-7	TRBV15	TGTGCCACCAGCACTGGGACAGGGTACGAGCAGTACTTC	CATSTGTGYEQYF
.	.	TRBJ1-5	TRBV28	TGTGCCAGCAGTTTTCCGACAGGCCTCAATCAGCCCCAGCATTTT	CASSFPTGLNQPQHF
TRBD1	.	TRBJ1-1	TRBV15	TGTGCCACAAAAGACAGGGTTTCCACTGAAGCTTTCTTT	CATKDRVSTEAFF
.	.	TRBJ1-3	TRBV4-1	TGCGCCAGCAGCCATCCACCTGGAAACACCATATATTTT	CASSHPPGNTIYF
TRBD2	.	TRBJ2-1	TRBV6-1	TGTGCCAGCAGTGAACCTAGCGGGAGGGCCTCGAGGTACAACAATGAGCAGTTCTTC	CASSEPSGRASRYNNEQFF
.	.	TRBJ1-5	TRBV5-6	TGTGCCAGCAGCTTAGGTAGCAATCAGCCCCAGCATTTT	CASSLGSNQPQHF
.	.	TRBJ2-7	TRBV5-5	TGTGCCAGCAGCTTTCGGAAGCTACCGCCCTACGAGCAGTACTTC	CASSFRKLPPYEQYF
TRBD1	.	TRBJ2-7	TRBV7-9	TGTGCCAGCAGCTCGACGATGACAGGGACCGAGCAGTACTTC	CASSSTMTGTEQYF
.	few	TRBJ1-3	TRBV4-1	TGCGCCAGCAGCCGCTCGAGGGGCTCTGGAAACACCATATATTTT	CASSRSRGSGNTIYF
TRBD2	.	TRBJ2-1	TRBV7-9	TGTGCCAGCAGTCCTAGCGGGGGAAGTAATGAGCAGTTCTTC	CASSPSGGSNEQFF
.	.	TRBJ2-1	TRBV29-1	TGCAGCGGCCGTGGAGCGGGCTCCTACAATGAGCAGTTCTTC	CSGRGAGSYNEQFF
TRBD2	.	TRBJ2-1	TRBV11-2	TGTGCCAGCAGCTTAGTGGCTAGCGGGAGGAAATACAATGAGCAGTTCTTC	CASSLVASGRKYNEQFF
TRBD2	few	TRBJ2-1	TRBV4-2	TGTGCCAGCAGCCAATCGGGACTAGCGTATTCCTACAATGAGCAGTTCTTC	CASSQSGLAYSYNEQFF
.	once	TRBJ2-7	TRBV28	TGTGCCAGCAGTTTATTTGGAGGGCCCTCCTACGAGCAGTACTTC	CASSLFGGPSYEQYF
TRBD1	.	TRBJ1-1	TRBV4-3	TGCGCCAGCAGCCAAAATTACGGCGGACAGGTGAACACTGAAGCTTTCTTT	CASSQNYGGQVNTEAFF
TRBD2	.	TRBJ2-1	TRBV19	TGTGCCAGTAGATGGGATAGCGGGAGTCTTTCCTACAATGAGCAGTTCTTC	CASRWDSGSLSYNEQFF
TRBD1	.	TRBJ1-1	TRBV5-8	TGTGCCAGCAGCGAGGGGGCATACTCCCCAGCTTTCTTT	CASSEGAYSPAFF
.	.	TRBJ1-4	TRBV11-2	TGTGCCAGCAGCTTAGGTGACAGCTCTTTTAATGAAAAACTGTTTTTT	CASSLGDSSFNEKLFF
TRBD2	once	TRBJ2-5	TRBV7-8	TGTGCCAGCAGCCCTCGGGGCGGGGGGGACAGAGAGCAGTACTTC	CASSPRGGGDREQYF
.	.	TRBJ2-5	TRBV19	TGTGCCAGTAGTAGGGCGTGGGAGACCCAGTACTTC	CASSRAWETQYF
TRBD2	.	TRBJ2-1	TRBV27	TGTGCCAGCAGTCCGCGAGCTAGCGGGAGAGAATACAATGAGCAGTTCTTC	CASSPRASGREYNEQFF
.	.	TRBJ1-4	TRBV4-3	TGCGCCAGCAGCCACGCTTCCTCTTCTAATGAAAAACTGTTTTTT	CASSHASSSNEKLFF
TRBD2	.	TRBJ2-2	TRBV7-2	TGTGCCAGCAGCTTCCTAGCGGGAGGTTTCACCGGGGAGCTGTTTTTT	CASSFLAGGFTGELFF
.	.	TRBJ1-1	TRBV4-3	TGCGCCAGCAGCCAAGTTCAAGGGGGAGGTTCTGAAGCTTTCTTT	CASSQVQGGGSEAFF
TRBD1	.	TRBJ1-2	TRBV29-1	TGCAGCGCCCTTGCCGGGACAGGGGCCTATGGCTACACCTTC	CSALAGTGAYGYTF
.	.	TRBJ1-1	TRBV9	TGTGCCAGCAGCGTAGGGGGGGCGACTGAAGCTTTCTTT	CASSVGGATEAFF
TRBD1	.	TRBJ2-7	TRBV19	TGTGCCAGCCAGGACAGGGGGCCGGGCGAGCAGTACTTC	CASQDRGPGEQYF
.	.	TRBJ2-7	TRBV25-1	TGTGCCAGCAGTGAATATGTGGAGGGGGTCGAGCAGTACTTC	CASSEYVEGVEQYF
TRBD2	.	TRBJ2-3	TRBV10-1	TGCGCCAGCAGTGAACTAGCGGCGGATACGCAGTATTTT	CASSELAADTQYF
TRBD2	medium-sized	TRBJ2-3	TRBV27	TGTGCCAGCAGTGGTAGCGGGGGGGAAGTCACAGATACGCAGTATTTT	CASSGSGGEVTDTQYF
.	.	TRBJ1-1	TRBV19	TGTGCCAGTGGAAGGGCAGCTTTCTTT	CASGRAAFF
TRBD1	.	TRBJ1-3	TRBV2	TGTGCCAGCAGGGTTGATCCGGGACAGGTTCAACGTTCTGGAAACACCATATATTTT	CASRVDPGQVQRSGNTIYF
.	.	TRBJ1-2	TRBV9	TGTGCCAGCAGCGTAGCAGCAGACCTCTACGGCTACACCTTC	CASSVAADLYGYTF
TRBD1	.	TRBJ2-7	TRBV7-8	TGTGCCAGCACAATCTGGGACAGCTCCTACGAGCAGTACTTC	CASTIWDSSYEQYF
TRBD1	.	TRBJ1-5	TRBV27	TGTGCCAGCAGTTTAGGAACAGGGGGTTTCAATCAGCCCCAGCATTTT	CASSLGTGGFNQPQHF
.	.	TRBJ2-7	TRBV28	TGTGCCAGCAGTCCTACCCTGACAGCCACCTACGAGCAGTACTTC	CASSPTLTATYEQYF
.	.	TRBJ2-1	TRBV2	TGTGCCAGCAGTGAACGGCCAGGCTACAATGAGCAGTTCTTC	CASSERPGYNEQFF
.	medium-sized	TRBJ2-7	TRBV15	TGTGCCACCAGCAGAGATGGCAGATCCTACGAGCAGTACTTC	CATSRDGRSYEQYF
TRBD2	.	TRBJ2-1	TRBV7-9	TGTGCCAGCAGCTTCGCCGGGACTAGCGGGAGACGTCAGTTCTTC	CASSFAGTSGRRQFF
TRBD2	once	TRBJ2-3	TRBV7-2	TGTGCCAGCAGCTTGCTAGCGGCTAGCACAGATACGCAGTATTTT	CASSLLAASTDTQYF
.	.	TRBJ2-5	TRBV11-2	TGTGCCAGCAGGCCTACTAGTGGAGAGACCCAGTACTTC	CASRPTSGETQYF
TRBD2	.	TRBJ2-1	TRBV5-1	TGCGCCAGCAGCTTCCCTAGCGGGAGGAACAATGAGCAGTTCTTC	CASSFPSGRNNEQFF
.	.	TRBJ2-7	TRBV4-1	TGCGCCAGCAGCCAAGAGGACTACCCAAACTACGAGCAGTACTTC	CASSQEDYPNYEQYF
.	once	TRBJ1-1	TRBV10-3	TGTGCCATCAGTGAGTCGGCAGGGGTGGGGAACACTGAAGCTTTCTTT	CAISESAGVGNTEAFF
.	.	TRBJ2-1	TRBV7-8	TGTGCCAGCAGCTTTGGGGTCCTGAGCTCCTACAATGAGCAGTTCTTC	CASSFGVLSSYNEQFF
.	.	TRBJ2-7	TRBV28	TGTGCCAGCAGTAAACAGTCCTACGAGCAGTACTTC	CASSKQSYEQYF
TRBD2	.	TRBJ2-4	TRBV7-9	TGTGCCAGCAGCCCTCCGGGACTAGCGGGAGGGCCGGCCAAAAACATTCAGTACTTC	CASSPPGLAGGPAKNIQYF